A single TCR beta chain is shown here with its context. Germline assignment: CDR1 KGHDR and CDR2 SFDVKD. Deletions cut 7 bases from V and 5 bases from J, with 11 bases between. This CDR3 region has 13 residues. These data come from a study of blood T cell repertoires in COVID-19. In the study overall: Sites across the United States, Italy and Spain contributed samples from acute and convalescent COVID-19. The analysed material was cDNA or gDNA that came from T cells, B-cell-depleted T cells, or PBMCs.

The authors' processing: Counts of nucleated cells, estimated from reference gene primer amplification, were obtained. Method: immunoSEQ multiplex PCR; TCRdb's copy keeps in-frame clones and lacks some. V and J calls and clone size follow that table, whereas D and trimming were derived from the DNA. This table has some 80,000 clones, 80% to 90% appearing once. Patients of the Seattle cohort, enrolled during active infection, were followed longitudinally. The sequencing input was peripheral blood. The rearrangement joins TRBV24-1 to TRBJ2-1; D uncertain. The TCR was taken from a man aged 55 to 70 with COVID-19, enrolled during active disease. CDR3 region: CATRNSANNEQFF. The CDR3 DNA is TGTGCCACCAGGAATAGTGCGAACAATGAGCAGTTCTTC.